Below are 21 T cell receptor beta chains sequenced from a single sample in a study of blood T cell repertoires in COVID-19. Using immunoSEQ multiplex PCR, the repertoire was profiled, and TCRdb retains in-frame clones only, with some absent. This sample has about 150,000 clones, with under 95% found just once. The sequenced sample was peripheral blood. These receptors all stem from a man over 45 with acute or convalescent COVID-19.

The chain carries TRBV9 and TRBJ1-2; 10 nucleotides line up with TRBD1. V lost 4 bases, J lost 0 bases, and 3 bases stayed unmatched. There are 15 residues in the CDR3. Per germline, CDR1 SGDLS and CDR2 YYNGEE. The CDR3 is CASSPGTGANYGYTF. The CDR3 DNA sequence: TGTGCCAGCAGCCCGGGGACAGGGGCTAACTATGGCTACACCTTC.

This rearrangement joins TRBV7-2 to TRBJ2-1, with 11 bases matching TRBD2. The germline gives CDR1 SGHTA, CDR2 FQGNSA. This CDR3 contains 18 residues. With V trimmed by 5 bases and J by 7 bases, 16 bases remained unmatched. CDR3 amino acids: CASSPVPAGTSGLNEQFF. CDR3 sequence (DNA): TGTGCCAGCAGCCCCGTTCCCGCTGGGACTAGCGGTTTGAATGAGCAGTTCTTC. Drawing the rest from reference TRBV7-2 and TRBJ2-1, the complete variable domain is GAGVSQSPSNKVTEKGKDVELRCDPISGHTALYWYRQSLGQGLEFLIYFQGNSAPDKSGLPSDRFSAERTGGSVSTLTIQRTQQEDSAVYLCASSPVPAGTSGLNEQFFGPGTRLTVL.

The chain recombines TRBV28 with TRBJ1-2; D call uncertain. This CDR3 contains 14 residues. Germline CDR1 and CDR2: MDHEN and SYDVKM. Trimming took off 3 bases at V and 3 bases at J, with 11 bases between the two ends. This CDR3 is CASSFPQRDYGYTF. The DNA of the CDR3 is TGTGCCAGCAGTTTCCCCCAGAGGGACTATGGCTACACCTTC.

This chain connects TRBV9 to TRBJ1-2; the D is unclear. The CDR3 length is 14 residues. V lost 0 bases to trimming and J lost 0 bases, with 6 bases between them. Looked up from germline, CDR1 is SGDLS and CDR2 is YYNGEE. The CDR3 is CASSVADTNYGYTF. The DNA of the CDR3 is TGTGCCAGCAGCGTAGCAGATACTAACTATGGCTACACCTTC.

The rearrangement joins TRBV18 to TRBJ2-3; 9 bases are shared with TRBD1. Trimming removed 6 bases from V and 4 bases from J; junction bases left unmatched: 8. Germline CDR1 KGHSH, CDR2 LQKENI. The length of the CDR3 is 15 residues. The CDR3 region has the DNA TGTGCCAGCTCTTCCGGGACAGGGTTGGCAGATACGCAGTATTTT. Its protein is CASSSGTGLADTQYF.

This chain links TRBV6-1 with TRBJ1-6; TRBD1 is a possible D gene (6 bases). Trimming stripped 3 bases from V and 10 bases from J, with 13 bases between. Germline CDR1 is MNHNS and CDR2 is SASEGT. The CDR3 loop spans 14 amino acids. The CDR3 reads CASSDLAGASPLHF. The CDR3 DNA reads TGTGCCAGCAGTGATTTGGCAGGGGCATCACCCCTCCACTTT.

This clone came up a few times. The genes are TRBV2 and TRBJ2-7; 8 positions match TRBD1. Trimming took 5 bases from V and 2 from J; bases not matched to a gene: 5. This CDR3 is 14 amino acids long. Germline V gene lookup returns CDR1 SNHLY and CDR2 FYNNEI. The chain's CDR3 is CASSPWTGTYEQYF. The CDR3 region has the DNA TGTGCCAGCAGTCCTTGGACAGGGACCTACGAGCAGTACTTC. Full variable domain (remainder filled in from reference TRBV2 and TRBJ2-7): EPEVTQTPSHQVTQMGQEVILRCVPISNHLYFYWYRQILGQKVEFLVSFYNNEISEKSEIFDDQFSVERPDGSNFTLKIRSTKLEDSAMYFCASSPWTGTYEQYFGPGTRLTVT.

The CDR3 is CASSLGLAGTYEQYF. The CDR3 bases are TGTGCCAGCAGCCTTGGACTAGCGGGAACGTACGAGCAGTACTTC. The chain uses TRBV5-4 and TRBJ2-7; 12 bases match TRBD2. The CDR3 spans 15 residues. Germline-derived CDR1 and CDR2 are SGHNT and YYREEE (reference sequence). V trimming: 4 bases; J trimming: 4 bases; junction bases outside the gene matches: 6.

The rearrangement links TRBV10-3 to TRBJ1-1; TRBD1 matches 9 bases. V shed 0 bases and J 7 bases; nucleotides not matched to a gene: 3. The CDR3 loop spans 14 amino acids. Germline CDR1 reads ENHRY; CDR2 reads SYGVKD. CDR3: CAISESGTGNEAFF. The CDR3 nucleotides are TGTGCCATCAGTGAGTCGGGGACAGGGAATGAAGCTTTCTTT.

The CDR3 DNA is TGTGCCAGTAGTAGACTAGATGCCGCCGGGGAGCTGTTTTTT. This translates into CASSRLDAAGELFF. The chain recombines TRBV19 with TRBJ2-2, with TRBD2 as a possible D gene (6 bases). Germline V gene sequence: CDR1 LNHDA, CDR2 SQIVND (reference sequence). Deletions cut 4 bases from V and 6 bases from J, with 12 bases between. The CDR3 extends over 14 amino acids.

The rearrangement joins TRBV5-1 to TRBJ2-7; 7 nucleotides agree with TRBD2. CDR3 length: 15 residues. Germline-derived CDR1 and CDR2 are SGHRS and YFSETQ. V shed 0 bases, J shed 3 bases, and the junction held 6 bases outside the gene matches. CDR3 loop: CASSLGPSGLYEQYV. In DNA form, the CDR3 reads TGCGCCAGCAGCTTGGGTCCTAGCGGACTCTACGAGCAGTACGTC.

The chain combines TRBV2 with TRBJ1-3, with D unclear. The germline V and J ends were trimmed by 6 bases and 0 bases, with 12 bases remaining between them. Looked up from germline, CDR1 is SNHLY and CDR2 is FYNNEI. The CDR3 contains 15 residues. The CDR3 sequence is CASSWATSSGNTIYF. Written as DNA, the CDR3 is TGTGCCAGCAGCTGGGCCACGAGCTCTGGAAACACCATATATTTT.

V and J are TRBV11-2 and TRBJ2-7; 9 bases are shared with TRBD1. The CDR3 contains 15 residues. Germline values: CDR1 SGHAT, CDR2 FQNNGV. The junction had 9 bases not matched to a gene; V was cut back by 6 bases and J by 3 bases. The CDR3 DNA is TGTGCCAGCAGGAGAGCGGGACAGGGTCACTACGAGCAGTACTTC. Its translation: CASRRAGQGHYEQYF. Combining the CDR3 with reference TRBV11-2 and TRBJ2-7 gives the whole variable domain EAGVAQSPRYKIIEKRQSVAFWCNPISGHATLYWYQQILGQGPKLLIQFQNNGVVDDSQLPKDRFSAERLKGVDSTLKIQPAKLEDSAVYLCASRRAGQGHYEQYFGPGTRLTVT.

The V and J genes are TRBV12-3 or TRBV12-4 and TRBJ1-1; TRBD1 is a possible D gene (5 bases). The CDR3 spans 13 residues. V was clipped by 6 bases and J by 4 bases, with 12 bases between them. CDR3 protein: CASRWGGPTEAFF. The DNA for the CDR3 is TGTGCCAGCAGGTGGGGGGGTCCCACTGAAGCTTTCTTT.

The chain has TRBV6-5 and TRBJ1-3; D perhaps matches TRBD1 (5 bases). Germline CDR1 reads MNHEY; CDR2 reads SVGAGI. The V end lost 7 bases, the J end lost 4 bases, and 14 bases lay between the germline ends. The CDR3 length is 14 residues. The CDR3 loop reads CASTSGGSGNTIYF. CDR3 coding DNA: TGTGCCAGCACCTCGGGGGGGTCGGGAAACACCATATATTTT.

The CDR3 protein is CASSDQGSDTGELFF. In nucleotides, the CDR3 is TGTGCCAGCAGTGACCAGGGGAGTGACACCGGGGAGCTGTTTTTT. This chain joins TRBV2 and TRBJ2-2; the D gene is possibly TRBD1 (6 bases). The CDR3 runs 15 residues. Trimming removed 3 bases at V and 3 bases at J, with 11 bases between. Germline V CDR1 and CDR2: SNHLY, FYNNEI.

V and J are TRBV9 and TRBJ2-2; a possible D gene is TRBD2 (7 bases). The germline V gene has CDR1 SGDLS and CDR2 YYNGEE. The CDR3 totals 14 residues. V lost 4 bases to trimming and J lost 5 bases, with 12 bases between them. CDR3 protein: CASSSRGGTGELFF. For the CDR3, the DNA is TGTGCCAGCAGCTCGAGGGGGGGGACCGGGGAGCTGTTTTTT.

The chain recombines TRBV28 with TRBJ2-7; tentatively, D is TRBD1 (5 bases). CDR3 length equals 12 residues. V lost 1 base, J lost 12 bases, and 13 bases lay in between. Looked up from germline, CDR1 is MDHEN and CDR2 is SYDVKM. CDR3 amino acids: CASSLSAGQPYV. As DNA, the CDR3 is TGTGCCAGCAGTTTATCGGCAGGGCAACCGTACGTC.

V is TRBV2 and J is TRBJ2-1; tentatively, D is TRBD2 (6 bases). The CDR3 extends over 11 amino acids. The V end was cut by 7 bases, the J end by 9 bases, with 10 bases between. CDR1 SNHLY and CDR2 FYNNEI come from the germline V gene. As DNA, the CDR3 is TGTGCCAGCAACCAGGGACTTGAGCAGTTCTTC. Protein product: CASNQGLEQFF.

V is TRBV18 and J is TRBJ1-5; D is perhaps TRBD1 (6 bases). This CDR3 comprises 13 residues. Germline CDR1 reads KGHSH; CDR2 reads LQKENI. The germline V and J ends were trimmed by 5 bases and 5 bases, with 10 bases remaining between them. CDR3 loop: CASSTGSDQPQHF. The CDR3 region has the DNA TGTGCCAGCTCAACAGGGTCGGATCAGCCCCAGCATTTT.

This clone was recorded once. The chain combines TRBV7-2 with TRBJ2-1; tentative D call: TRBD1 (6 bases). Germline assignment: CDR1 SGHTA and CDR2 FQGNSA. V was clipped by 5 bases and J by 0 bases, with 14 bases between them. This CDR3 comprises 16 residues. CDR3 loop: CASSQAEGVSYNEQFF. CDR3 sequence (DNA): TGTGCCAGCAGCCAAGCTGAGGGGGTCTCCTACAATGAGCAGTTCTTC.